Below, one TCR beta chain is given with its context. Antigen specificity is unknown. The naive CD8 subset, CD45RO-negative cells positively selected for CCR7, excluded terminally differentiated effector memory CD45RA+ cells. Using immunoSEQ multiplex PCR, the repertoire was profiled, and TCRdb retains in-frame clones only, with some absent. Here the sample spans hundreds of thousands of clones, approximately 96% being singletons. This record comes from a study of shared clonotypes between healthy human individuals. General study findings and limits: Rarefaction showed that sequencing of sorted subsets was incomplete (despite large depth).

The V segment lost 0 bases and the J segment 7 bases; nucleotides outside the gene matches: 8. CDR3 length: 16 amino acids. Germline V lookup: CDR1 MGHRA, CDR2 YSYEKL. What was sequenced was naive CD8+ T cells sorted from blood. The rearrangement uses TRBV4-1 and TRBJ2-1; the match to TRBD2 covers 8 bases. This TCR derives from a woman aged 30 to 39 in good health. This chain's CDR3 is CASSQDPAGEANEQFF. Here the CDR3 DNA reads TGCGCCAGCAGCCAAGACCCAGCGGGAGAGGCGAATGAGCAGTTCTTC.